This TCR beta chain was retrieved from a study of T cells in severe cutaneous drug reactions. On the study more broadly: Blister fluid/cells and PBMC came from acute- or recovery-stage patients.

The patients sequenced had a carbamazepine-induced Stevens-Johnson syndrome or toxic epidermal necrolysis reaction. The iRepertoire multiplex PCR system with TCR subtype-specific primers built both bulk and single-cell libraries. With the multiplex PCR reads reprocessed, TCRdb shows one record per CDR3 protein and no DNA. Its clone listing holds tens of thousands of distinct CDR3 sequences. Study findings and constraints: TRBV12-4 use rose strongly in carbamazepine-induced Stevens-Johnson syndrome or toxic epidermal necrolysis, averaging approximately 32% in blister cells and roughly 4.6% in PBMC.

Notes on this clonotype: As yet, its antigen is unknown.

The CDR3 is 13 residues long. The material sequenced was PBMCs. The gene calls are TRBV12-3 or TRBV12-4 and TRBJ2-3; TCRdb's D gene call, TRBD2, goes unchecked for lack of DNA. This sequence was found in a human donor with toxic epidermal necrolysis, a severe cutaneous drug reaction. CDR3: CASRGLSTDTQYF.